This TCR beta chain came from a study of identical twins. MiXCR, run by TCRdb on the 5' RACE reads, gives a single entry per CDR3 protein. This table holds around 480,000 distinct CDR3 sequences, approximately 14% found once. V gave up 2 bases and J gave up 5 bases, with 12 bases separating them. This CDR3 is 14 amino acids long. Germline V CDR1 and CDR2: KGHSH, LQKENI. The same data also went into a second study, on yellow fever vaccine responses in identical twins.

Sequencing was performed on CD4+ T cells sorted from blood. The rearrangement joins TRBV18 to TRBJ2-5; TRBD1 might be the D (6 bases). This sequence was found in a woman aged 18-35 years in good health. The CDR3 loop is CASSPVGAQETQYF. In nucleotides, the CDR3 is TGTGCCAGCTCACCAGTGGGGGCCCAGGAGACCCAGTACTTC. Full variable domain (outside the CDR3, taken from reference TRBV18 and TRBJ2-5): NAGVMQNPRHLVRRRGQEARLRCSPMKGHSHVYWYRQLPEEGLKFMVYLQKENIIDESGMPKERFSAEFPKEGPSILRIQQVVRGDSAAYFCASSPVGAQETQYFGPGTRLLVL.